The T cell receptor (beta chain) described here comes from a study of blood T cells in healthy people across ages. Researchers collected ten milliliters of peripheral blood from every single donor. Per individual sample, total RNA of at least 6 micrograms was extracted. The authors ran a second PCR of 7 to 11 cycles using a sample-barcoded 5' primer and a J-beta primer mix. TCRdb itself ran the 5' RACE reads through MiXCR, one entry per CDR3 protein. The repertoire holds 1.5 million to 2 million distinct CDR3 sequences, approximately 30% seen once, with 7% to 9% in the top ten. This clonotype was seen more than once but under ten times. Deletions cut 8 bases from V and 5 bases from J, with 18 bases between. This CDR3 comprises 14 residues. Looked up from germline, CDR1 is MNHEY and CDR2 is SMNVEV (reference sequence).

The V and J genes are TRBV27 and TRBJ1-1; possibly TRBD1 for D (5 bases). The sequencing input was blood. The origin of this receptor is a woman in her twenties or thirties in good health. The CDR3 spells CASWGGWGITEAFF. The DNA of the CDR3 is TGTGCCAGCTGGGGTGGATGGGGGATAACTGAAGCTTTCTTT.